The 3 T cell receptor beta chains reported below all come from one sample, sequenced in a study of blood T cells in healthy people across ages. The use of a sample-barcoded 5' primer and a J-beta primer mix characterized a second PCR of 7 to 11 cycles. Via MiXCR, TCRdb re-called the 5' RACE reads, giving one row per CDR3 protein. Here the sample spans some 1.6 million distinct CDR3 sequences, roughly 30% being singletons. Sequencing used blood. These receptors were obtained from a woman aged 25 to 45 in good health.

J is TRBJ2-1 and V is TRBV27; D might be TRBD1 (7 bases). The CDR3 has 15 amino acids. From germline, CDR1 is MNHEY and CDR2 SMNVEV (reference sequence). The ends were cut back, 3 bases at V and 4 bases at J, with 13 bases in the middle. The CDR3 DNA reads as TGTGCCAGCAGTTTCTTACAGGGGACTTACAATGAGCAGTTCTTC. Residues: CASSFLQGTYNEQFF.

This clonotype was counted at least ten times. The CDR3 DNA reads TGTGCCATCTCGTCCACGGTAGCAGGCGAGCAGTACTTC. Amino acid sequence: CAISSTVAGEQYF. This chain connects TRBV27 to TRBJ2-7; no definite D call. The V end lost 10 bases, the J end lost 6 bases, and 19 bases lay between the germline ends. CDR1 and CDR2 (germline): MNHEY, SMNVEV (reference sequence). The CDR3 spans 13 residues.

The V gene is TRBV28, the J gene TRBJ1-2; 7 bases are a match to TRBD1. In germline, CDR1 is MDHEN, CDR2 SYDVKM. CDR3 length equals 14 residues. V gave up 7 bases and J gave up 7 bases; unmatched junction bases: 12. The CDR3 spells CASKVIEGALGYTF. The CDR3 region has the DNA TGTGCCAGCAAAGTAATTGAGGGGGCGCTTGGCTACACCTTC.